Listed below are T cell receptor beta chains from one sample, sequenced in a study of T cell repertoires in cytomegalovirus infection. TCRdb fed the reads into MiXCR, producing one record per CDR3 protein. This table holds around 740,000 distinct CDR3 sequences, roughly 35% found once. The source material was PBMCs. The receptors shown here come from a human donor in good health (CMV status not recorded). Some clones in this sample may be carry-over from other donors' samples. CDR3s include the opening cysteine and the closing phenylalanine or tryptophan. Each record gives: CDR3 DNA, CDR3 protein, J gene, clone size, V gene, D gene. The D gene is left open where the match is weak. Clone size, where shown, is once, few, many, or a class for clones that have expanded.

cdr3_nt: TGTGCCAGCAGTGATCCATCGAGTCGGAATCCTGCAAATGAAAAACTGTTTTTT
cdr3_aa: CASSDPSSRNPANEKLFF
j_call: TRBJ1-4
clone_size: few
v_call: TRBV25-1
d_call: NA

cdr3_nt: TGTGCCAGCAGCTATCAACCGGGACAGGGGGCTTATGGCTACACCTTC
cdr3_aa: CASSYQPGQGAYGYTF
j_call: TRBJ1-2
clone_size: few
v_call: TRBV11-2
d_call: TRBD1

cdr3_nt: TGTGCCAGCAGCTTCTCGACGGAGGCCTCTGGAAACACCATATATTTT
cdr3_aa: CASSFSTEASGNTIYF
j_call: TRBJ1-3
clone_size: few
v_call: TRBV11-2
d_call: NA

cdr3_nt: TGTGCCAGCAGTTACGGGGGGAAGGGGGAAAAACTGTTTTTT
cdr3_aa: CASSYGGKGEKLFF
j_call: TRBJ1-4
clone_size: NA
v_call: TRBV6-5
d_call: NA

cdr3_nt: TGTGCCAGCAGTGACAGGGTCCCTGGCTACACCTTC
cdr3_aa: CASSDRVPGYTF
j_call: TRBJ1-2
clone_size: many
v_call: TRBV6-1
d_call: NA

cdr3_nt: TGTGCCAGCAGTTCGGGGTGGGAAAAATCCGAGCAGTACTTC
cdr3_aa: CASSSGWEKSEQYF
j_call: TRBJ2-7
clone_size: NA
v_call: TRBV6-5
d_call: NA

cdr3_nt: TGTGCCAGTAAGCCAATGGGAGCGGGGGCCATTCAGTACTTC
cdr3_aa: CASKPMGAGAIQYF
j_call: TRBJ2-4
clone_size: NA
v_call: TRBV3-1
d_call: TRBD2

cdr3_nt: TGTGCCTGGAGTCTACAGCATAGCAATCAGCCCCAGCATTTT
cdr3_aa: CAWSLQHSNQPQHF
j_call: TRBJ1-5
clone_size: NA
v_call: TRBV30
d_call: NA

cdr3_nt: TGTGCCAGTAGTAGGAGGGTTGATACGCAGTATTTT
cdr3_aa: CASSRRVDTQYF
j_call: TRBJ2-3
clone_size: NA
v_call: TRBV19
d_call: NA

cdr3_nt: TGCAGCGTTGAGCGTGAGCCCGATAATTCACCCCTCCACTTT
cdr3_aa: CSVEREPDNSPLHF
j_call: TRBJ1-6
clone_size: NA
v_call: TRBV29-1
d_call: NA

cdr3_nt: TGTGCCAGCAGTAAGCTAGCGGGACCTCATGAGCAGTTCTTC
cdr3_aa: CASSKLAGPHEQFF
j_call: TRBJ2-1
clone_size: few
v_call: TRBV6-1
d_call: TRBD2

cdr3_nt: TGTGCCAGCAGTTACTCAGACGGGGACTATGATGAAAAACTGTTTTTT
cdr3_aa: CASSYSDGDYDEKLFF
j_call: TRBJ1-4
clone_size: NA
v_call: TRBV6-6
d_call: NA

cdr3_nt: TGTGCCAGCAGTGAGAATGAGCAGTTCTTC
cdr3_aa: CASSENEQFF
j_call: TRBJ2-1
clone_size: NA
v_call: TRBV25-1
d_call: NA

cdr3_nt: TGTGCCAGCAGCTTAAACAGGGGGACTGGGGAGACCCAGTACTTC
cdr3_aa: CASSLNRGTGETQYF
j_call: TRBJ2-5
clone_size: NA
v_call: TRBV7-3
d_call: TRBD1

cdr3_nt: TGCAGTGTCTTAAAACCCAGGGGGCATGGTCCCGATACGCAGTATTTT
cdr3_aa: CSVLKPRGHGPDTQYF
j_call: TRBJ2-3
clone_size: NA
v_call: TRBV20-1
d_call: TRBD1

cdr3_nt: TGTGCCAGCACCCTGGGGGAGGGCCGACCAGATACGCAGTATTTT
cdr3_aa: CASTLGEGRPDTQYF
j_call: TRBJ2-3
clone_size: few
v_call: TRBV28
d_call: TRBD2

cdr3_nt: TGTGCCAGCAGCCCCTTGGGGTTAGCCGGGGAGAACACCGGGGAGCTGTTTTTT
cdr3_aa: CASSPLGLAGENTGELFF
j_call: TRBJ2-2
clone_size: NA
v_call: TRBV7-3
d_call: NA

cdr3_nt: TGCGCCAGCAGCCAATCCCCAGACTACCGTAACACCATATATTTT
cdr3_aa: CASSQSPDYRNTIYF
j_call: TRBJ1-3
clone_size: NA
v_call: TRBV4-1
d_call: NA

cdr3_nt: TGTGCCAGCAGTGCTAGGCCAGGGTATGGCTACACCTTC
cdr3_aa: CASSARPGYGYTF
j_call: TRBJ1-2
clone_size: NA
v_call: TRBV6-5
d_call: NA

cdr3_nt: TGTGCCAGTAGTATTGGACTAGCGGAATACACAGATACGCAGTATTTT
cdr3_aa: CASSIGLAEYTDTQYF
j_call: TRBJ2-3
clone_size: few
v_call: TRBV19
d_call: TRBD2

cdr3_nt: TGTGCCACACGCGGTACCGCACTAAGGCAGCCCCAGCATTTT
cdr3_aa: CATRGTALRQPQHF
j_call: TRBJ1-5
clone_size: many
v_call: TRBV6-2/TRBV6-3
d_call: NA

cdr3_nt: TGTGCCAGCAGTACACTAGGAGGTCGATACGAGCAGTACTTC
cdr3_aa: CASSTLGGRYEQYF
j_call: TRBJ2-7
clone_size: many
v_call: TRBV28
d_call: NA

cdr3_nt: TGTGCCAGCAGCCACCCTATCCTCGACAGAATCACCGGGGAGCTGTTTTTT
cdr3_aa: CASSHPILDRITGELFF
j_call: TRBJ2-2
clone_size: few
v_call: TRBV27
d_call: NA

cdr3_nt: TGTGCCAGCAGCCAAGTGAGGGCTGGGAACACTGAAGCTTTCTTT
cdr3_aa: CASSQVRAGNTEAFF
j_call: TRBJ1-1
clone_size: NA
v_call: TRBV4-2
d_call: NA

cdr3_nt: TGCAGCGGGGGGGGCGGGGGGGCCCTTCCAGATACGCAGTATTTT
cdr3_aa: CSGGGGGALPDTQYF
j_call: TRBJ2-3
clone_size: NA
v_call: TRBV29-1
d_call: TRBD2

cdr3_nt: TGTGCCAGCAGTATGGCTGGGGGCGAAGCCCAGCCCCAGCATTTT
cdr3_aa: CASSMAGGEAQPQHF
j_call: TRBJ1-5
clone_size: few
v_call: TRBV12-3/TRBV12-4
d_call: NA

cdr3_nt: TGTGCCAGCAGTTCTCAGTTCTTGAGGAACACTGAAGCTTCCTTT
cdr3_aa: CASSSQFLRNTEASF
j_call: TRBJ1-1
clone_size: NA
v_call: TRBV6-6
d_call: NA

cdr3_nt: TGTGCCAGCAGTTTTCCCGGACTAGCTCGGGATACGCAGTATTTT
cdr3_aa: CASSFPGLARDTQYF
j_call: TRBJ2-3
clone_size: NA
v_call: TRBV28
d_call: TRBD2

cdr3_nt: TGTGCCAGTACTAGCCCGCCCCCAGGCACCGGGGAGCTGTTTTTT
cdr3_aa: CASTSPPPGTGELFF
j_call: TRBJ2-2
clone_size: NA
v_call: TRBV28
d_call: NA

cdr3_nt: TGTGCCAGCAGTGAAGAGGGGCTGGTTAATTCACCCCTCCACTTT
cdr3_aa: CASSEEGLVNSPLHF
j_call: TRBJ1-6
clone_size: few
v_call: TRBV6-1
d_call: NA

cdr3_nt: TGCGCCAGCAGCGCGGGACTCGTGATTTCAGATACGCAGTATTTT
cdr3_aa: CASSAGLVISDTQYF
j_call: TRBJ2-3
clone_size: few
v_call: TRBV5-1
d_call: NA

cdr3_nt: TGTGCCAGCAGCTTAGCGCTAGCGGGAGGGCTAGTTAGATATGAGCAGTTCTTC
cdr3_aa: CASSLALAGGLVRYEQFF
j_call: TRBJ2-1
clone_size: many
v_call: TRBV7-2
d_call: TRBD2

cdr3_nt: TGTGCCAGCAGTTTCTTCAGGGGAAGGCGGGAGACCCAGTACTTC
cdr3_aa: CASSFFRGRRETQYF
j_call: TRBJ2-5
clone_size: NA
v_call: TRBV12-3/TRBV12-4
d_call: NA

cdr3_nt: TGTGCCAGCAGCCAATTCCTTGGGAATTCACCCCTCCACTTT
cdr3_aa: CASSQFLGNSPLHF
j_call: TRBJ1-6
clone_size: NA
v_call: TRBV14
d_call: NA

cdr3_nt: TGTGCCAGCAGGTTGACTAGAGAGCAGTTCTTC
cdr3_aa: CASRLTREQFF
j_call: TRBJ2-1
clone_size: once
v_call: TRBV7-9
d_call: NA

cdr3_nt: TGTGCCACCAGTGATTTGATCCCGGGGGGCGCCGGCTATGGCTACACCTTC
cdr3_aa: CATSDLIPGGAGYGYTF
j_call: TRBJ1-2
clone_size: NA
v_call: TRBV24-1
d_call: NA

cdr3_nt: TGTGCCAGCGGGGATGGAATCTACGAGCAGTACTTC
cdr3_aa: CASGDGIYEQYF
j_call: TRBJ2-7
clone_size: many
v_call: TRBV12-3/TRBV12-4
d_call: NA

cdr3_nt: TGTGCCAGCAGCCAAGGCCAAAGGGCGTCGTCCTACAATGAGCAGTTCTTC
cdr3_aa: CASSQGQRASSYNEQFF
j_call: TRBJ2-1
clone_size: NA
v_call: TRBV4-2
d_call: NA

cdr3_nt: TGTGCCAGCGCCTTGCCGGGACAGGGTACCGACGAGCAGTACTTC
cdr3_aa: CASALPGQGTDEQYF
j_call: TRBJ2-7
clone_size: NA
v_call: TRBV28
d_call: TRBD1

cdr3_nt: TGCAGTGCGAGGGGAGGAGAGACCCAGTACTTC
cdr3_aa: CSARGGETQYF
j_call: TRBJ2-5
clone_size: NA
v_call: TRBV20-1
d_call: NA

cdr3_nt: TGTGCCAGCAGCTTATTGGGAGGGACACTAGAGACCCAGTACTTC
cdr3_aa: CASSLLGGTLETQYF
j_call: TRBJ2-5
clone_size: NA
v_call: TRBV7-8
d_call: NA

cdr3_nt: TGTGCCAGCAGCTCGACCCCTTTTCTGGGCCCCTTTTCCTACGAGCAGTACTTC
cdr3_aa: CASSSTPFLGPFSYEQYF
j_call: TRBJ2-7
clone_size: NA
v_call: TRBV28
d_call: NA

cdr3_nt: TGTGCCAGCAGCCTAAGACAGGGTTCCCACCTTAACTATGGCTACACCTTC
cdr3_aa: CASSLRQGSHLNYGYTF
j_call: TRBJ1-2
clone_size: NA
v_call: TRBV7-2
d_call: TRBD1

cdr3_nt: TGTGCCAGCAGCTTAGGGATAGGGGACAGGGAGAGCAATCAGCCCCAGCATTTT
cdr3_aa: CASSLGIGDRESNQPQHF
j_call: TRBJ1-5
clone_size: NA
v_call: TRBV7-4
d_call: TRBD1

cdr3_nt: TGCAGCGTTGGATTCCGTGGACAGGGCAACGAGCAGTACTTC
cdr3_aa: CSVGFRGQGNEQYF
j_call: TRBJ2-7
clone_size: few
v_call: TRBV29-1
d_call: TRBD1

cdr3_nt: TGTGCCAGCAGCTTATACGGAAATTCACCCCTCCACTTT
cdr3_aa: CASSLYGNSPLHF
j_call: TRBJ1-6
clone_size: NA
v_call: TRBV7-6
d_call: NA

cdr3_nt: TGTGCCAGCAGCTCATATCTAGCGGGAGGTGAGCAGTTCTTC
cdr3_aa: CASSSYLAGGEQFF
j_call: TRBJ2-1
clone_size: NA
v_call: TRBV5-4
d_call: TRBD2

cdr3_nt: TGTGCCAGCAGCCTGGTAGGGGGGGGGGCCAACGTCCTGACTTTC
cdr3_aa: CASSLVGGGANVLTF
j_call: TRBJ2-6
clone_size: few
v_call: TRBV7-9
d_call: NA

cdr3_nt: TGTGCCAGCACCGTCCCACAGGGAGCTAATGAAAAACTGTTTTTT
cdr3_aa: CASTVPQGANEKLFF
j_call: TRBJ1-4
clone_size: NA
v_call: TRBV28
d_call: NA

cdr3_nt: TGTGCCAGCAGTGGAAACTTCGGGAGCGAGCAGTACTTC
cdr3_aa: CASSGNFGSEQYF
j_call: TRBJ2-7
clone_size: many
v_call: TRBV28
d_call: NA

cdr3_nt: TGCGCCAGCAGTCAGGGGGCTAGCGGGAGTTACAATGAGCAGTTCTTC
cdr3_aa: CASSQGASGSYNEQFF
j_call: TRBJ2-1
clone_size: NA
v_call: TRBV23-1
d_call: TRBD2

cdr3_nt: TGCGCCAGCAGCGAAAGTCTCTCTGGGGCCAACGTCCTGACTTTC
cdr3_aa: CASSESLSGANVLTF
j_call: TRBJ2-6
clone_size: NA
v_call: TRBV5-1
d_call: NA

cdr3_nt: TGTGCCAGCCGGAGGGGTAACGAAAAACTGTTTTTT
cdr3_aa: CASRRGNEKLFF
j_call: TRBJ1-4
clone_size: few
v_call: TRBV5-6
d_call: NA